These 8 T cell receptor beta chains share one sample of origin, sequenced in a study of cytomegalovirus exposure and HLA in healthy donors. Amplification used 60 Vbeta primers and 13 Jbeta primers. Libraries were prepared by immunoSEQ multiplex PCR; TCRdb keeps only in-frame clonotypes and omits some of them. This sample has about 170,000 clones, with around 82% found just once. Sample: PBMCs. These receptors all stem from a male donor in good health and CMV-seronegative.

The chain links TRBV9 to TRBJ2-1; D uncertain. V lost 0 bases and J lost 0, with 7 bases in between. This CDR3 contains 15 residues. Germline CDR1 is SGDLS and CDR2 is YYNGEE. This chain's CDR3 is CASSVAPGSYNEQFF. The CDR3 DNA reads as TGTGCCAGCAGCGTAGCTCCGGGCTCCTACAATGAGCAGTTCTTC. The full variable domain, rest sourced from reference TRBV9 and TRBJ2-1, is DSGVTQTPKHLITATGQRVTLRCSPRSGDLSVYWYQQSLDQGLQFLIQYYNGEERAKGNILERFSAQQFPDLHSELNLSSLELGDSALYFCASSVAPGSYNEQFFGPGTRLTVL.

The chain is built from TRBV11-2 and TRBJ1-1; 7 positions match TRBD1. CDR3 size: 14 residues. Losses at the gene ends were 2 bases for V and 6 bases for J; bases not matched to a gene: 6. Germline values: CDR1 SGHAT, CDR2 FQNNGV. The CDR3 reads CASSLWFRGAEAFF. CDR3 DNA sequence: TGTGCCAGCAGCTTATGGTTCAGGGGGGCTGAAGCTTTCTTT.

The chain has TRBV2 and TRBJ1-2; D possibly corresponds to TRBD1 (5 bases). Per the germline V gene, CDR1 is SNHLY and CDR2 is FYNNEI. Deletions cut 4 bases from V and 2 bases from J, with 8 bases between. This CDR3 has 13 amino acids. CDR3 coding DNA: TGTGCCAGCAGTGGGACACCAAACTATGGCTACACCTTC. Its translation: CASSGTPNYGYTF.

The chain joins TRBV6-1 to TRBJ2-7; 7 nucleotides agree with TRBD1. After removal of 6 bases from V and 5 bases from J, the junction contained 7 bases not matched to a gene. Per the germline V gene, CDR1 is MNHNS and CDR2 is SASEGT. The CDR3 runs 13 residues. The CDR3 DNA is TGTGCCAGCAGCCTGACAGGGATCGACGAGCAGTACTTC. Translated, it gives CASSLTGIDEQYF.

This sequence joins TRBV6-1 and TRBJ1-2; 7 bases are shared with TRBD1. CDR3 length: 13 residues. Looked up from germline, CDR1 is MNHNS and CDR2 is SASEGT. J gave up 4 bases and V 6 bases, and 5 bases lay outside the gene matches. The CDR3 nucleotides read TGTGCCAGCAGGGGACAGAGTAGCTATGGCTACACCTTC. This codes for CASRGQSSYGYTF.

The chain has TRBV7-9 and TRBJ2-7; perhaps TRBD1 as D (6 bases). This CDR3 contains 14 residues. CDR1 and CDR2 from the germline V gene are SEHNR and FQNEAQ (reference sequence). The V gene lost 5 bases and the J gene lost 0 bases, with 11 bases spanning the gap. The CDR3, as DNA: TGTGCCAGCAGCGTTATGGACAGCTCCTACGAGCAGTACTTC. This encodes CASSVMDSSYEQYF.

This clone was seen only once. V is TRBV11-2 and J is TRBJ2-7; maybe TRBD2 (6 bases). Germline-derived CDR1 and CDR2 are SGHAT and FQNNGV. V lost 7 bases and J lost 0, with 22 bases in between. The CDR3 is made up of 17 amino acids. This CDR3 is CASKGFRDFSISYEQYF. Written as DNA, the CDR3 is TGTGCCAGCAAGGGATTCCGGGACTTCAGTATCTCCTACGAGCAGTACTTC.

This chain links TRBV15 with TRBJ2-5; D possibly corresponds to TRBD2 (5 bases). V was pared by 0 bases and J by 5 bases, with 10 bases between. This CDR3 is 14 amino acids long. Germline CDR1 and CDR2: LNHNV and YYDKDF (reference sequence). As DNA, the CDR3 is TGTGCCACCAGCAGAGATGAGGGCGGGGAGACCCAGTACTTC. Translation: CATSRDEGGETQYF.